The clone carrying this T cell receptor (beta chain) was counted only a few times. The sample belongs to a study of OX40 agonist ivuxolimab in advanced cancers. The wider study: The patients got ivuxolimab, which is an agonistic anti-OX40 (CD134) antibody.

CDR1 is SGHNT, CDR2 YYREEE, per germline (reference sequence). V shed 3 bases, J shed 1 base, and the junction held 7 bases outside the gene matches. The CDR3 extends over 15 amino acids. Assay used: immunoSEQ multiplex PCR; TCRdb lists only in-frame clones, some missing. In the table there are tens of thousands of clones, 65% to 90% of which are singletons. This sample comprised CD4+ or CD8+ T cells sorted from blood, obtained in a trial of the OX40 agonist ivuxolimab. This sequence joins TRBV5-4 and TRBJ2-7; 7 bases match TRBD2. The receptor was derived from an adult with an advanced solid tumor such as melanoma, head and neck, liver or kidney cancer. CDR3 protein: CASSSLAGVSYEQYF. DNA for the CDR3: TGTGCCAGCAGCTCCTTGGCGGGAGTGTCCTACGAGCAGTACTTC.